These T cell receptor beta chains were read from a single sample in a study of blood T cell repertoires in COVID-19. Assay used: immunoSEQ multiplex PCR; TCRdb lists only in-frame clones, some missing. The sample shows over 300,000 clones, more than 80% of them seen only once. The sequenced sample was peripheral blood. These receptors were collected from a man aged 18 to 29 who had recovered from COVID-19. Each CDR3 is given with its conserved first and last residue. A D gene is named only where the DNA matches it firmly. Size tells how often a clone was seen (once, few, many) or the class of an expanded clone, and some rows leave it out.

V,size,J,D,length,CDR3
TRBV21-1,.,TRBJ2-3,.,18,CASSKPAWETSGIDTQYF
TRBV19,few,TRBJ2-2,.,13,CASMQFNTGELFF
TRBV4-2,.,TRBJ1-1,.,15,CASSQEGGASTEAFF
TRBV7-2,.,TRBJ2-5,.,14,CASSPAVVQETQYF
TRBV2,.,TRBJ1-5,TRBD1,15,CASMTDRGSNQPQHF
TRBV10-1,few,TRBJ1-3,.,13,CASSPQDGNTIYF
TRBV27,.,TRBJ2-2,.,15,CASSLRGRNTGELFF
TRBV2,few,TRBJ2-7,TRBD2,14,CASSDSGGFYEQYF
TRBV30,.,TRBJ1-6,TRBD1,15,CACEFPGTGNSPLHF
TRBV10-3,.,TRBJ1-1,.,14,CAISEARVSTEAFF